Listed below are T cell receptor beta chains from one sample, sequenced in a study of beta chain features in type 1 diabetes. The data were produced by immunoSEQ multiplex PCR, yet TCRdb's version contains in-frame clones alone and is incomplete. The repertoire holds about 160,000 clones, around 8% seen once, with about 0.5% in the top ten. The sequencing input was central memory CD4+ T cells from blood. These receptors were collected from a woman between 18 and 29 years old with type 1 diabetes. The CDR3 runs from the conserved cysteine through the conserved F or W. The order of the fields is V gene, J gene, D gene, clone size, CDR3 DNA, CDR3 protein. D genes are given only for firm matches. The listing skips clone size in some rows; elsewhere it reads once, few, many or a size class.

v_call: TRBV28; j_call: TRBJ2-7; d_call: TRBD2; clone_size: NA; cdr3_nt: TGTGCCAGCAGTCCGGGGGGGGACTACGAGCAGTACTTC; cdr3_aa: CASSPGGDYEQYF
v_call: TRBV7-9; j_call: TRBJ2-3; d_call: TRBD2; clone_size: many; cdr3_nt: TGTGCCAGCAGCTTAAGCGGGATAGAGGCAGATACGCAGTATTTT; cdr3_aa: CASSLSGIEADTQYF
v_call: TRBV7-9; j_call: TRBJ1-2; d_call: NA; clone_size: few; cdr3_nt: TGTGCCAGCAGCCAATGGGACACCTGGGGTGGCTACACCTTC; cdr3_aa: CASSQWDTWGGYTF
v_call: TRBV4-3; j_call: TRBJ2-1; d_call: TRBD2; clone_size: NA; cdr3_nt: TGCGCCAGCAGCCATGCGGGAGCCTACAATGAGCAGTTCTTC; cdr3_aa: CASSHAGAYNEQFF
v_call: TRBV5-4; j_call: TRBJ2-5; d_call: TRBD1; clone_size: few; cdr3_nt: TGTGCCAGCAGCTTGGCAGGGGGAGAGACCCAGTACTTC; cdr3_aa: CASSLAGGETQYF
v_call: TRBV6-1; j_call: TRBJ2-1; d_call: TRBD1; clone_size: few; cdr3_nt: TGTGCCAGCAGTTTGACAGGGGGCTGGGATGAGCAGTTCTTC; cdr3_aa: CASSLTGGWDEQFF
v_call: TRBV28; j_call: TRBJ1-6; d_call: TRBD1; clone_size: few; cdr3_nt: TGTGCCAGCAGCCCAAGGAGGGGGCGAGGTAATTCACCCCTCCACTTT; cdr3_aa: CASSPRRGRGNSPLHF
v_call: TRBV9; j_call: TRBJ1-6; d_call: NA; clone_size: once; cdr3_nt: TGTGCCAGCAGCGTAGGAACTTCAGGGTTTGGTTCACCCCTCCACTTT; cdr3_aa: CASSVGTSGFGSPLHF
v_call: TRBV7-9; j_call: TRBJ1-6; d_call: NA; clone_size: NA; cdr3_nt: TGTGCCAGCGGTCACAGAGGGCGCACCAATTCACCCCTCCACTTT; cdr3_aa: CASGHRGRTNSPLHF
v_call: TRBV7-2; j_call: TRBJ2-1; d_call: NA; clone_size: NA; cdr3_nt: TGTGCCAGCAGCTTAGATTCGGGTAACTACAATGAGCAGTTCTTC; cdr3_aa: CASSLDSGNYNEQFF
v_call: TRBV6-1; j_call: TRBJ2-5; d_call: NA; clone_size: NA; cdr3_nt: TGTGCCAGCAGTCCCAAAGAGACCCAGTACTTC; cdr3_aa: CASSPKETQYF
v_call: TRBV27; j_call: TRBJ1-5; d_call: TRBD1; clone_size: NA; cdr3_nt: TGTGCCAGCAGTTCCGGGGGACAGGGGAACCCCCAGCCCCAGCATTTT; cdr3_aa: CASSSGGQGNPQPQHF
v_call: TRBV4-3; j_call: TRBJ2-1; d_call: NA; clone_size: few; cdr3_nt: TGCGCCAGCAGCCAAGAAAGAGGCTCCTCCTCCTACAATGAGCAGTTCTTC; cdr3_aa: CASSQERGSSSYNEQFF
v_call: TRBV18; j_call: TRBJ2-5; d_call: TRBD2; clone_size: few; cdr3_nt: TGTGCCAGCTCACCACCCCAGCTAGCGGCTACGGAGACCCAGTACTTC; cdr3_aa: CASSPPQLAATETQYF
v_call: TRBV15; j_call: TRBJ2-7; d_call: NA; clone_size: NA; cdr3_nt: TGTGCCACCAAAGGGACCGGGACTCCTTCCTACGAGCAGTACTTC; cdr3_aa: CATKGTGTPSYEQYF
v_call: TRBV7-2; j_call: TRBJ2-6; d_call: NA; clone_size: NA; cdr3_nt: TGCGCCAGCAGCGGCTTCTCTGGGGCCAACGTCCTGACTTTC; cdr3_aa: CASSGFSGANVLTF
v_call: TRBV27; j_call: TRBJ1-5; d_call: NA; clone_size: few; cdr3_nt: TGTGCCAGCGGTACAGGGCGCAATCAGCCCCAGCATTTT; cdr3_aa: CASGTGRNQPQHF
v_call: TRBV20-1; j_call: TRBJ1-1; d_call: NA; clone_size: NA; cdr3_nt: TGCAGTGCTAGCCCCAGCACTGAAGCTTTCTTT; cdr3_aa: CSASPSTEAFF
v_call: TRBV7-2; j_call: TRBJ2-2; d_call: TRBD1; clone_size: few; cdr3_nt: TGTGCCAGCAGTGGACAGGAAGGGACCGGGGAGCTGTTTTTT; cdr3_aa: CASSGQEGTGELFF
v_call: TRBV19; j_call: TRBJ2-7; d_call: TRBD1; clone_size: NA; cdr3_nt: TGTGCCAGTAGTCTCGACAGGGGCGAGCAGTACTTC; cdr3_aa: CASSLDRGEQYF
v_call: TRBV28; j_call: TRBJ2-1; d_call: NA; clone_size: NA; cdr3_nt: TGTGCCAGCAACGTAGCGAACAATGAGCAGTTCTTC; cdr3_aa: CASNVANNEQFF
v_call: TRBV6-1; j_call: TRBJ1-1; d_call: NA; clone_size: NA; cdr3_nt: TGTGCCACCGAGACCGCCAGGGGCCTGAACACTGAAGCTTTCTTT; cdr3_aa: CATETARGLNTEAFF
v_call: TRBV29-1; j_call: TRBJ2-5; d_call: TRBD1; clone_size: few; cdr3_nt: TGCAGCGCGTCGGGACAGGAGGCCCAGTACTTC; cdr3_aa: CSASGQEAQYF
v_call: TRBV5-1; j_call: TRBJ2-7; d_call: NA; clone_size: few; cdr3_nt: TGCGCCAGCAGCGACCAGGGGCTCGAGCAGTACTTC; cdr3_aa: CASSDQGLEQYF
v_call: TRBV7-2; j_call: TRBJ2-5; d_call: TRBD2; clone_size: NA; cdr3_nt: TGTGCCAGCAGCTTACTAGCGGGACGGCAAGAGACCCAGTACTTC; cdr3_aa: CASSLLAGRQETQYF
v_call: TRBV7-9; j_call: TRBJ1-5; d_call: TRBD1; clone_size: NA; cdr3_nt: TGTGCCAGCAGCGTACAGGGGGCAGACCAGCCCCAGCATTTT; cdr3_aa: CASSVQGADQPQHF
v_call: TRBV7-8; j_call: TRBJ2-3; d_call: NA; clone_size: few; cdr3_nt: TGTGCCAGCAGCTTAGAATGGGGGCGCACAGATACGCAGTATTTT; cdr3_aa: CASSLEWGRTDTQYF
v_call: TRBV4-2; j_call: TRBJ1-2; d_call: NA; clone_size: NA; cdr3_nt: TGTGCCAGCAGCCAAGATAGTTGGTCCGGCTACACCTTC; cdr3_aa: CASSQDSWSGYTF
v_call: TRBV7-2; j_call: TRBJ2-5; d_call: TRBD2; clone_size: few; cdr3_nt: TGTGCCAGCAGCTTAGTGTCTAGGACTAGCGGGGGGGGCCAGTACTTC; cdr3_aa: CASSLVSRTSGGGQYF
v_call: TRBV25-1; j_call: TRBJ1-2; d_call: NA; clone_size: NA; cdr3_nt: TGTGCCAGCAGTCCCTTGGACAGAATCTATGGCTACACCTTC; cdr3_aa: CASSPLDRIYGYTF
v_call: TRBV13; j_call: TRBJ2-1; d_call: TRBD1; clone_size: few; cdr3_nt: TGTGCCAGCAGCTCGTACCGGGACAGAAGCTCCTACAATGAGCAGTTCTTC; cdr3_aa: CASSSYRDRSSYNEQFF
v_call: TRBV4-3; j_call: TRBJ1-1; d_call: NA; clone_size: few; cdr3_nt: TGCGCCAGCAGCCCCGGTCGCCTGACCCGAGGCACTGAAGCTTTCTTT; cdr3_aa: CASSPGRLTRGTEAFF
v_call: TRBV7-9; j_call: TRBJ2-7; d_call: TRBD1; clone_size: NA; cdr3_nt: TGTGCCAGCAGCCGCCCTCCCGGGACAGGGCCCTACGAGCAGTACTTC; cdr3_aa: CASSRPPGTGPYEQYF
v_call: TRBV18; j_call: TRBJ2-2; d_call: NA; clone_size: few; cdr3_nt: TGTGCCAGCTCCCAGTCCGTGGGGGAGCTGTTTTTT; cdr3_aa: CASSQSVGELFF
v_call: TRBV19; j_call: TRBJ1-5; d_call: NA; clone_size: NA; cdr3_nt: TGTGCCAGTAGTTACGACAGTTATGGTAATCAGCCCCAGCATTTT; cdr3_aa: CASSYDSYGNQPQHF
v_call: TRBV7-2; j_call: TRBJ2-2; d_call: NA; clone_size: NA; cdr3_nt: TGTGCCAGCAGCCTACAGGGTCCGAACACCGGGGAGCTGTTTTTT; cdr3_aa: CASSLQGPNTGELFF
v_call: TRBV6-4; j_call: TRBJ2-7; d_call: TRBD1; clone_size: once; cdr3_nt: TGTGCCTGGACAGGGTCGTACGAGCAGTACTTC; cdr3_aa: CAWTGSYEQYF
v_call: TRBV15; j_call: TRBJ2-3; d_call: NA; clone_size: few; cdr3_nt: TGTGCCACCAGCAGAGGAGCCCAGGGGTTCGCAGATACGCAGTATTTT; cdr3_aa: CATSRGAQGFADTQYF
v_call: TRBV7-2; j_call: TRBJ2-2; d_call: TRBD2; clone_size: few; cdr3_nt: TGTGCCAGCAGCTTAGGGGGACTAGCAACCGGGGAGCTGTTTTTT; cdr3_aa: CASSLGGLATGELFF
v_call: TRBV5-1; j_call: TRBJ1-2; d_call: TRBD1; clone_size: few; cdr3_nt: TGCGCCAGCAGCCCCCTACAGGGGGACTACACCTTC; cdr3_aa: CASSPLQGDYTF
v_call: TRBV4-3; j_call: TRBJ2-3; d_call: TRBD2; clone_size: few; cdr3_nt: TGCGCCAGCAGCCAGGGCGGGACTAGCGGTCTCACAGATACGCAGTATTTT; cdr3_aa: CASSQGGTSGLTDTQYF
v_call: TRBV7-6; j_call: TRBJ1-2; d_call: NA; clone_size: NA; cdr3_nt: TGTGCCAGCAGCAACAGGGCGGACTATGGCTACACCTTC; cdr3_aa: CASSNRADYGYTF
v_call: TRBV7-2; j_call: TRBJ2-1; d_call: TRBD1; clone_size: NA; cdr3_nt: TGTGCCAGCAGCCCCCGACAGGGGGGAACCTACAATGAGCAGTTCTTC; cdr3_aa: CASSPRQGGTYNEQFF
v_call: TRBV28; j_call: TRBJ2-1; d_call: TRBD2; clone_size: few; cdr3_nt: TGTGCCAGCAGTTTGGGGGGGAATCAGGTTAATGAGCAGTTCTTC; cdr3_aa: CASSLGGNQVNEQFF
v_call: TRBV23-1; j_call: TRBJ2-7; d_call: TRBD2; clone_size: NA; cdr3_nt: TGCGCCAGCAGTCAATGGGCGGGGGGGGCTAACTACGAGCAGTACTTC; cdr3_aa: CASSQWAGGANYEQYF
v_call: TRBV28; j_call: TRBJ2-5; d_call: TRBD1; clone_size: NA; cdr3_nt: TGTGCCAGCAGGGCAGGGGGTGGCTTGGAGACCCAGTACTTC; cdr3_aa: CASRAGGGLETQYF
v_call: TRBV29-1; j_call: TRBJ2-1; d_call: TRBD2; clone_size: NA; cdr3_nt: TGCAGCGTGGGGCCCTCGGGGGGGGCTGAGCAGTTCTTC; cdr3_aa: CSVGPSGGAEQFF
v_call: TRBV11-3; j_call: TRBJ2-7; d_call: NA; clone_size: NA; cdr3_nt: TGTGCCAGCAGCCTCCGGGCGGGTCCCTACGAGCAGTACTTC; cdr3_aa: CASSLRAGPYEQYF
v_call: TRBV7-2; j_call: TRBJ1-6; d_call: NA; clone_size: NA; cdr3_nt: TGTGCCAGCAGCCAAAATCAGGATTCACCCCTCCACTTT; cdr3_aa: CASSQNQDSPLHF
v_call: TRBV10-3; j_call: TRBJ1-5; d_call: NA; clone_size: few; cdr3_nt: TGTGCCATCAGTGGGTTCGGGGGACGGGATCAGCCCCAGCATTTT; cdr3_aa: CAISGFGGRDQPQHF
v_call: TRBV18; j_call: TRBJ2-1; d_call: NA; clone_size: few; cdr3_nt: TGTGCCAGCTCACCAGGGCGGGAATACAATGAGCAGTTCTTC; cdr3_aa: CASSPGREYNEQFF
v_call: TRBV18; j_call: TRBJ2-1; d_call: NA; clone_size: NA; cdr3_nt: TGTGCCAGCTCACCATTGGGACAAAACAATGAGCAGTTCTTC; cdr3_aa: CASSPLGQNNEQFF
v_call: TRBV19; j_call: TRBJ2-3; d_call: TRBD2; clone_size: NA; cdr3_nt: TGTGCCAGTAGTACCGGGACTAGCCCGGATACGCAGTATTTT; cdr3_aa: CASSTGTSPDTQYF
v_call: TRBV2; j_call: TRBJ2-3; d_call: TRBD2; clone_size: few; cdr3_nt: TGTGCCAGCAGTGAAGGTGGGGGGGCGCAGTATTTT; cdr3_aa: CASSEGGGAQYF
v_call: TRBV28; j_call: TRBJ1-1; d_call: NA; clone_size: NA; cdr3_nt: TGTGCCAGCAGTGACAGATCGAACACTGAAGCTTTCTTT; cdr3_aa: CASSDRSNTEAFF
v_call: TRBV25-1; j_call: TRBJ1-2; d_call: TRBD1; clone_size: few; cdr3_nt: TGTGCCAGCAGTGAATTTAGGACAGGAAATTCCTATGGCTACACCTTC; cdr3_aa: CASSEFRTGNSYGYTF
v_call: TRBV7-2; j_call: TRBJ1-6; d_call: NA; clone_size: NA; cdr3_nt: TGTGCCAGCAGCCCAGGTCTTGGTTCACCCCTCCACTTT; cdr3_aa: CASSPGLGSPLHF